Below are 30 T cell receptor beta chains sequenced from a single sample in a study of blood T cells in healthy people across ages. A second PCR, run for roughly 7 to 12 cycles, used a sample-barcoded 5' primer plus a J-beta primer mix. One entry per CDR3 protein results from TCRdb running MiXCR on the 5' RACE reads. The sample carries roughly 1.6 million distinct CDR3 sequences, about 35% recorded once. The sequenced sample consisted of blood. These receptors were obtained from a woman between 25 and 40 years old in good health.

The rearrangement links TRBV9 to TRBJ2-7; TRBD2 is a possible D gene (6 bases). The CDR3 is 14 amino acids. Germline assignment: CDR1 SGDLS and CDR2 YYNGEE. Trimming cost V 8 bases and J 0 bases, with 15 bases left between them. CDR3 sequence (DNA): TGTGCCAGTAGGCCGGAGGGCCCCTCCTACGAGCAGTACTTC. Translation: CASRPEGPSYEQYF.

The gene calls are TRBV10-3 and TRBJ2-1, with TRBD2 identical over 7 bases. The V gene end was trimmed by 3 bases and the J gene end by 0 bases; junction bases not matched to a gene: 8. From germline, CDR1 is ENHRY and CDR2 SYGVKD. The CDR3 length is 17 residues. CDR3 loop: CAISDPSSGSSYNEQFF. CDR3 nucleotides: TGTGCCATCAGTGATCCGTCTAGCGGAAGCTCCTACAATGAGCAGTTCTTC.

The chain has TRBV7-2 and TRBJ2-1; 7 bases map to TRBD2. This CDR3 is 17 amino acids long. With V trimmed by 1 base and J by 4 bases, 10 bases remained unmatched. Germline assignment: CDR1 SGHTA and CDR2 FQGNSA. The CDR3 bases are TGTGCCAGCAGCTTAGTTACGGCGGGGGAGGTATACAATGAGCAGTTCTTC. It is translated as CASSLVTAGEVYNEQFF.

This clonotype was counted between two and nine times. The J gene is TRBJ2-5, the V gene TRBV20-1; tentative D call: TRBD2 (6 bases). V was clipped by 0 bases and J by 1 base, with 15 bases between them. There are 16 residues in the CDR3. CDR1 and CDR2 (germline): DFQATT, SNEGSKA (reference sequence). This CDR3 is CSARDFLSGSQETQYF. CDR3 sequence (DNA): TGCAGTGCTAGAGATTTCCTTAGCGGTTCCCAAGAGACCCAGTACTTC.

This clonotype has only a few counts. V is TRBV7-9 and J is TRBJ1-2; 7 bases map to TRBD1. Losses at the gene ends were 0 bases for V and 4 bases for J; bases not matched to a gene: 8. Germline CDR1 and CDR2: SEHNR and FQNEAQ (reference sequence). CDR3 size: 16 residues. CDR3 in DNA: TGTGCCAGCAGCTTAGCCCAAGGACAGGCAACCTATGGCTACACCTTC. It translates to CASSLAQGQATYGYTF.

The genes are TRBV27 and TRBJ2-5; 7 nucleotides align to TRBD2. TRBJ2-7 matches the DNA end more closely, so the J call is doubtful. The germline gives CDR1 MNHEY, CDR2 SMNVEV (reference sequence). CDR3 length: 11 amino acids. CDR3 residues: CASTAGVEQYF. The CDR3 DNA sequence: TGTGCCAGCACCGCGGGAGTCGAGCAGTACTTC.

This clonotype was detected a few times. This chain connects TRBV25-1 to TRBJ2-5; a possible D gene is TRBD1 (6 bases). The J call is doubtful: the DNA matches TRBJ2-7 better. Germline-derived CDR1 and CDR2 are MGHDK and SYGVNS. The CDR3 loop spans 12 amino acids. CDR3 loop: CASSGGQSEQYF. CDR3 nucleotide sequence: TGTGCCAGCAGTGGGGGACAAAGCGAGCAGTACTTC.

The chain is built from TRBV7-9 and TRBJ2-1; D perhaps matches TRBD2 (5 bases). With 1 base removed from V and 8 bases from J, the gap between germline ends came to 15 bases. The germline V gene has CDR1 SEHNR and CDR2 FQNEAQ (reference sequence). The CDR3 covers 15 residues. CDR3 DNA: TGTGCCAGCAGCTTAGTACTAGTGGGCTCGGATGAGCAGTTCTTC. This translates into CASSLVLVGSDEQFF.

This chain connects TRBV20-1 to TRBJ2-1, with D possibly being TRBD1 or TRBD2 (5 bases each). The ends were cut back, 6 bases at V and 3 bases at J, with 15 bases in the middle. Germline V gives CDR1 DFQATT, CDR2 SNEGSKA (reference sequence). The CDR3 has 14 amino acids. The CDR3 loop reads CSAVGAEIYNEQFF. CDR3 nucleotides: TGCAGTGCCGTCGGGGCGGAGATCTACAATGAGCAGTTCTTC.

The V gene is TRBV27, the J gene TRBJ1-1; D gene ambiguous. CDR3 length equals 13 residues. Per the germline V gene, CDR1 is MNHEY and CDR2 is SMNVEV (reference sequence). V dropped 6 bases and J dropped 1 base, with 9 bases sitting between them. The DNA for the CDR3 is TGTGCCAGCAGAGCCACGAGGAACACTGAAGCTTTCTTT. Protein product: CASRATRNTEAFF.

This clonotype was seen a single time. The rearrangement links TRBV7-9 to TRBJ2-7, with 9 bases aligning to TRBD2. Germline assignment: CDR1 SEHNR and CDR2 FQNEAQ (reference sequence). With 3 bases clipped from V and 12 bases from J, the junction kept 15 bases outside the gene matches. The CDR3 totals 15 residues. CDR3 amino acids: CASSFQAGGRETRYF. CDR3 sequence (DNA): TGTGCCAGCAGCTTTCAAGCGGGGGGCAGGGAGACCCGGTACTTC. Based on the CDR3 plus reference TRBV7-9 and TRBJ2-7, the full variable domain is DTGVSQNPRHKITKRGQNVTFRCDPISEHNRLYWYRQTLGQGPEFLTYFQNEAQLEKSRLLSDRFSAERPKGSFSTLEIQRTEQGDSAMYLCASSFQAGGRETRYFGPGTRLTVT.

The chain carries TRBV7-2 and TRBJ2-3; TRBD2 matches at 14 bases. This CDR3 contains 14 residues. Trimming took 5 bases from V and 13 from J; bases not matched to a gene: 8. From germline, CDR1 is SGHTA and CDR2 FQGNSA. This CDR3 reads CASSLTGLAGVEYF. The CDR3 DNA follows: TGTGCCAGCAGCCTTACGGGACTAGCGGGGGTGGAGTATTTT.

The chain carries TRBV5-1 and TRBJ2-2; D may correspond to TRBD1 or TRBD2 (5 bases each). The V end lost 4 bases, the J end lost 0 bases, and 13 bases lay between the germline ends. The germline CDR1 and CDR2 sequences are SGHRS and YFSETQ. The CDR3 is 16 residues long. The CDR3 coding sequence is TGCGCCAGCAGCCAAACTCTGGGGGCGAACACCGGGGAGCTGTTTTTT. This gives the protein CASSQTLGANTGELFF.

J is TRBJ2-3 and V is TRBV29-1; 8 bases align to TRBD1. The CDR3 runs 14 residues. With 4 bases clipped from V and 4 bases from J, the junction kept 7 bases outside the gene matches. CDR1 and CDR2 from the germline V gene are SQVTM and ANQGSEA. This CDR3 is CSVVPGGSPDTQYF. CDR3 nucleotide sequence: TGCAGCGTTGTACCAGGGGGCTCCCCAGATACGCAGTATTTT.

V gene TRBV10-2 combines with J gene TRBJ1-2, with no clear D. This CDR3 has 13 residues. V was pared by 3 bases and J by 6 bases, with 11 bases between. Germline CDR1 and CDR2: WSHSY and SAAADI. The CDR3 loop is CASSDWVTDGYTF. CDR3 coding DNA: TGCGCCAGCAGTGATTGGGTTACAGATGGCTACACCTTC.

This clonotype showed up many times. The V gene is TRBV6-5, the J gene TRBJ2-3; 8 bases agree with TRBD2. This CDR3 has 14 residues. The germline CDR1 and CDR2 sequences are MNHEY and SVGAGI. J lost 4 bases, V lost 6 bases, and 6 bases had no gene match. The CDR3 sequence: CASSLSGVADTQYF. In DNA form, the CDR3 reads TGTGCCAGCAGCCTTAGCGGGGTGGCAGATACGCAGTATTTT.

This clonotype turned up a few times. The chain is built from TRBV28 and TRBJ1-4; D unclear. V lost 3 bases, J lost 0 bases, and 8 bases lay in between. Per germline, CDR1 MDHEN and CDR2 SYDVKM. CDR3 size: 15 residues. The CDR3 here is CASSFRRATNEKLFF. The CDR3 DNA is TGTGCCAGCAGTTTCCGGCGGGCAACTAATGAAAAACTGTTTTTT. Full variable domain (outside the CDR3, taken from reference TRBV28 and TRBJ1-4): DVKVTQSSRYLVKRTGEKVFLECVQDMDHENMFWYRQDPGLGLRLIYFSYDVKMKEKGDIPEGYSVSREKKERFSLILESASTNQTSMYLCASSFRRATNEKLFFGSGTQLSVL.

A single count supports this clonotype. The V call is TRBV6-1, the J call TRBJ2-7, with D tentatively TRBD2 (5 bases). CDR3 length: 13 residues. CDR1 MNHNS and CDR2 SASEGT come from the germline V gene. The germline V and J ends were trimmed by 6 bases and 2 bases, with 11 bases remaining between them. DNA for the CDR3: TGTGCCAGCAGAGCGGTTGTCACCTACGAGCAGTACTTC. Translating it yields CASRAVVTYEQYF.

This clonotype was observed a handful of times. The gene calls are TRBV7-9 and TRBJ1-4; D not resolved. V lost 3 bases, J lost 5 bases, and 10 bases lay in between. This CDR3 is 14 amino acids long. The germline gives CDR1 SEHNR, CDR2 FQNEAQ (reference sequence). This CDR3 is CASSFPGLNEKLFF. The DNA of the CDR3 is TGTGCCAGCAGCTTTCCGGGGTTGAATGAAAAACTGTTTTTT. The full variable domain, its missing parts supplied by reference TRBV7-9 and TRBJ1-4, is DTGVSQNPRHKITKRGQNVTFRCDPISEHNRLYWYRQTLGQGPEFLTYFQNEAQLEKSRLLSDRFSAERPKGSFSTLEIQRTEQGDSAMYLCASSFPGLNEKLFFGSGTQLSVL.

This sequence joins TRBV20-1 and TRBJ2-2; 10 bases line up with TRBD1. The CDR3 consists of 15 residues. The J segment lost 3 bases and the V segment lost 4 bases, leaving 5 bases of the junction unmatched. The germline CDR1 and CDR2 sequences are DFQATT and SNEGSKA (reference sequence). CDR3 DNA: TGCAGTGCTAAACAGACAGGGGGCGACACCGGGGAGCTGTTTTTT. Translating it yields CSAKQTGGDTGELFF.

Only a few counts were recorded for this clonotype. The genes are TRBV12-3 or TRBV12-4 and TRBJ2-1, with TRBD2 matching over 12 bases. V dropped 2 bases and J dropped 10; count of bases not matched to a gene: 6. This CDR3 region has 15 residues. In nucleotides, the CDR3 is TGTGCCAGCAGTTTATGGCGGACTAGCGGGGTCGAGCAGTTCTTC. Translated: CASSLWRTSGVEQFF.

The chain links TRBV30 to TRBJ2-7; D is tentatively TRBD1 or TRBD2 (5 bases each). V was pared by 1 base and J by 3 bases, with 13 bases between. Germline V gives CDR1 GTSNPN, CDR2 SVGIG (reference sequence). The length of the CDR3 is 14 residues. CDR3 loop: CAWSDTGADYEQYF. In DNA form, the CDR3 reads TGTGCCTGGAGTGATACCGGGGCTGACTACGAGCAGTACTTC.

The CDR3 DNA is TGTGCCAGCAGTTATTCTCTAGTCGCAGATACGCAGTATTTT. This codes for CASSYSLVADTQYF. The chain couples TRBV6-5 to TRBJ2-3; D remains unclear. Germline lookup yields CDR1 MNHEY and CDR2 SVGAGI. The germline V and J ends were trimmed by 3 bases and 4 bases, with 11 bases remaining between them. The CDR3 loop spans 14 amino acids.

V usage is TRBV20-1 and J usage is TRBJ2-5; D uncertain. Germline lookup yields CDR1 DFQATT and CDR2 SNEGSKA (reference sequence). This CDR3 is built from 13 residues. V shed 0 bases and J shed 2 bases, with 7 bases lying between them. CDR3 sequence: CSAREPLQETQYF. As DNA, the CDR3 is TGCAGTGCTAGAGAACCGCTTCAAGAGACCCAGTACTTC.

This clonotype has just one count. At one end the junction does not follow the germline gene, possibly because of a read error. The V call is TRBV9, the J call TRBJ1-2, with 12 bases lining up with TRBD1. The CDR3 runs 18 residues. In germline, CDR1 is SGDLS, CDR2 YYNGEE. The CDR3 nucleotides read TGTGCCAGCAGCGGTACCGGGACAGGGGGCGATATCGGCTATGGCTGCACCTTC. Translated, it gives CASSGTGTGGDIGYGCTF.

The rearrangement uses TRBV7-8 and TRBJ2-5; 14 bases are shared with TRBD2. The end of the DNA fits TRBJ2-7 better, so the J call may be wrong. Germline CDR1 reads SGHVS; CDR2 reads FQNEAQ. The CDR3 covers 18 residues. The CDR3 loop is CASSSGGLAGGVTYEQYF. CDR3 nucleotide sequence: TGTGCCAGCAGCTCTGGAGGACTAGCGGGAGGCGTAACCTACGAGCAGTACTTC.

The chain recombines TRBV9 with TRBJ2-7, with D perhaps TRBD1 or TRBD2 (5 bases each). Trimming shortened V by 3 bases and J by 6 bases, and 13 bases separated the two germline ends. The CDR3 length is 13 residues. CDR1 is SGDLS, CDR2 YYNGEE, per germline. CDR3: CASSGDEQGEQYF. Here the CDR3 DNA reads TGTGCCAGCAGCGGGGACGAGCAGGGCGAGCAGTACTTC. Full variable domain (outside the CDR3, taken from reference TRBV9 and TRBJ2-7): DSGVTQTPKHLITATGQRVTLRCSPRSGDLSVYWYQQSLDQGLQFLIQYYNGEERAKGNILERFSAQQFPDLHSELNLSSLELGDSALYFCASSGDEQGEQYFGPGTRLTVT.

This clonotype was detected many times. The V call is TRBV29-1, the J call TRBJ2-1; the match to TRBD2 covers 13 bases. The germline gives CDR1 SQVTM, CDR2 ANQGSEA. The length of the CDR3 is 15 residues. V shed 1 base and J 6 bases; nucleotides not matched to a gene: 3. CDR3 residues: CSVEGLAGGFNEQFF. Here the CDR3 DNA reads TGCAGCGTTGAAGGACTAGCGGGAGGTTTCAATGAGCAGTTCTTC.

As regards this clonotype: This may come from a read error, since a much larger clone is one base off. The rearrangement links TRBV5-6 to TRBJ2-2; D perhaps matches TRBD2 (5 bases). This CDR3 spans 14 amino acids. Germline CDR1 and CDR2: SGHDT and YYEEEE. The CDR3 sequence: CASSSGLNTGERFF. CDR3 DNA: TGTGCCAGCAGCTCAGGACTGAACACCGGGGAGCGGTTTTTT.

Of note for this clonotype: This may come from a read error, since a much larger clone is one base off. V usage is TRBV5-1 and J usage is TRBJ2-1; D call uncertain. With 0 bases removed from V and 3 bases from J, the gap between germline ends came to 13 bases. CDR1 and CDR2 (germline): SGHRS, YFSETQ. The CDR3 has 16 amino acids. The chain's CDR3 is CASSLGLGGIYNEQFF. The CDR3 DNA follows: TGCGCCAGCAGCTTGGGACTTGGCGGAATCTACAATGAGCAGTTCTTC.